This T cell receptor (beta chain) was documented in a study of blood T cell repertoires in COVID-19. Looking at the study overall: The study drew acute and convalescent COVID-19 samples from the United States, Italy and Spain. PBMCs, B-cell-depleted T cells, or T cells were the source of the cDNA or gDNA that made up the material.

Trimming pared 8 bases from V and 7 bases from J, leaving 14 bases between. Germline assignment: CDR1 SNHLY and CDR2 FYNNEI. This CDR3 spans 12 amino acids. As originally analysed: Reference gene primer amplification gave estimated nucleated cell counts. Measured with immunoSEQ multiplex PCR; TCRdb has only the in-frame clones, and not every one. For V, J and clone size, that table is used; D and trimming come from the DNA. This sample has about 150,000 clones, with approximately 83% found just once. This chain joins TRBV2 and TRBJ1-2; weak D call: TRBD1 (6 bases). Material: peripheral blood. This TCR came from an older woman with acute or convalescent COVID-19. The CDR3 loop reads CASGTGRTGYTF. The CDR3 DNA reads TGTGCCAGCGGAACAGGGAGAACTGGCTACACCTTC.